Below, 11 T cell receptor beta chains from the same sample are listed, as sequenced in a study of cytomegalovirus exposure and HLA in healthy donors. The PCR employed 60 Vbeta primers together with 13 Jbeta primers. Measured with immunoSEQ multiplex PCR; TCRdb has only the in-frame clones, and not every one. The data show 150,000 to 200,000 clones, roughly 86% seen once. Sequenced sample: PBMCs. These receptor sequences come from a young woman in good health and CMV-seronegative.

This chain connects TRBV18 to TRBJ2-2, with D unresolved. The V gene lost 2 bases and the J gene lost 1 base, with 11 bases spanning the gap. This CDR3 region has 16 residues. Germline loops: CDR1 KGHSH, CDR2 LQKENI. The CDR3 sequence is CASSPMSDLNTGELFF. CDR3 bases: TGTGCCAGCTCACCAATGAGCGATTTGAACACCGGGGAGCTGTTTTTT.

The chain joins TRBV19 to TRBJ2-1, with no clear D. Germline V gene sequence: CDR1 LNHDA, CDR2 SQIVND (reference sequence). V dropped 6 bases and J dropped 0 bases, with 6 bases sitting between them. The CDR3 contains 13 residues. Here the CDR3 DNA reads TGTGCCAGTAGGGTCAGCTCCTACAATGAGCAGTTCTTC. Translation gives CASRVSSYNEQFF.

V and J are TRBV4-1 and TRBJ2-3, with 7 bases fitting TRBD1. The CDR3 runs to 15 residues. Losses at the gene ends were 3 bases for V and 4 bases for J; bases not matched to a gene: 7. Germline CDR1 is MGHRA and CDR2 is YSYEKL. The CDR3 region has the DNA TGCGCCAGCAGCCATGACAGGGTAGGGGCAGATACGCAGTATTTT. Residues: CASSHDRVGADTQYF.

The gene calls are TRBV28 and TRBJ1-2, with D possibly TRBD1 on 5 matching bases. The germline V gene has CDR1 MDHEN and CDR2 SYDVKM. The CDR3 consists of 16 residues. V dropped 7 bases and J dropped 7 bases, with 25 bases sitting between them. CDR3 sequence (DNA): TGTGCCAGCACCTTTCTCTCGTCGACAGTTCCGTTTGGCTACACCTTC. Its translation: CASTFLSSTVPFGYTF.

This sequence joins TRBV28 and TRBJ1-5; 8 bases fit TRBD1. Per the germline V gene, CDR1 is MDHEN and CDR2 is SYDVKM. Trimming at V came to 7 bases and at J to 1 base, leaving 6 bases not matched to a gene. The CDR3 is 15 amino acids. The CDR3 nucleotides are TGTGCCAGCACCTTGGGGGACAGGAGCAATCAGCCCCAGCATTTT. Amino acid sequence: CASTLGDRSNQPQHF. The full variable domain, completed using reference TRBV28 and TRBJ1-5, is DVKVTQSSRYLVKRTGEKVFLECVQDMDHENMFWYRQDPGLGLRLIYFSYDVKMKEKGDIPEGYSVSREKKERFSLILESASTNQTSMYLCASTLGDRSNQPQHFGDGTRLSIL.

V and J are TRBV14 and TRBJ2-7; D possibly corresponds to TRBD2 (5 bases). The V end lost 0 bases, the J end lost 4 bases, and 13 bases lay between the germline ends. Germline CDR1 is SGHDN and CDR2 is FVKESK. The CDR3 has 15 residues. CDR3 coding DNA: TGTGCCAGCAGCCAAGATAACCGGGAATGGTACGAGCAGTACTTC. It specifies CASSQDNREWYEQYF.

The rearrangement uses TRBV2 and TRBJ2-3, with TRBD2 identical over 7 bases. Trimming cost V 6 bases and J 8 bases; bases outside gene matches: 14. Germline V gene lookup returns CDR1 SNHLY and CDR2 FYNNEI. This CDR3 region has 15 residues. CDR3 nucleotide sequence: TGTGCCAGCAGCTCGGGACCTCTGGGGGGGGTTACGCAGTATTTT. It codes for CASSSGPLGGVTQYF.

The J gene is TRBJ1-2, the V gene TRBV4-3; D remains unclear. Germline lookup yields CDR1 LGHNA and CDR2 YSLEER. CDR3 length equals 17 residues. V lost 0 bases and J lost 1, with 15 bases in between. This CDR3 reads CASSQEVNVGGNYGYTF. The CDR3 DNA reads TGCGCCAGCAGCCAAGAAGTTAATGTCGGAGGTAACTATGGCTACACCTTC.

This chain uses TRBV28 with TRBJ1-2; 8 bases match TRBD1. V gave up 8 bases and J gave up 0 bases; unmatched junction bases: 8. The germline CDR1 and CDR2 sequences are MDHEN and SYDVKM. CDR3 length: 15 residues. The CDR3 is CASAVTGGSNYGYTF. The CDR3 DNA reads TGTGCCAGCGCAGTTACAGGGGGGTCTAACTATGGCTACACCTTC.

A few counts support this clone. Here the CDR3 DNA reads TGCGCCAGCAGCTTGTCCAGGTCCTACGAGCAGTACTTC. Protein sequence: CASSLSRSYEQYF. This rearrangement joins TRBV5-1 to TRBJ2-7; D remains ambiguous. CDR3 length: 13 amino acids. Trimming pared 1 base from V and 1 base from J, leaving 6 bases between. The germline gives CDR1 SGHRS, CDR2 YFSETQ.

V is TRBV5-8 and J is TRBJ2-7; a weak D match, TRBD1 (5 bases). Germline V lookup: CDR1 SGHTS, CDR2 YDEGEE. With 0 bases removed from V and 5 bases from J, the gap between germline ends came to 12 bases. The CDR3 is 14 amino acids. CDR3 in DNA: TGTGCCAGCAGCTTGGGTTGGGGCCAGGACGAGCAGTACTTC. It encodes CASSLGWGQDEQYF.